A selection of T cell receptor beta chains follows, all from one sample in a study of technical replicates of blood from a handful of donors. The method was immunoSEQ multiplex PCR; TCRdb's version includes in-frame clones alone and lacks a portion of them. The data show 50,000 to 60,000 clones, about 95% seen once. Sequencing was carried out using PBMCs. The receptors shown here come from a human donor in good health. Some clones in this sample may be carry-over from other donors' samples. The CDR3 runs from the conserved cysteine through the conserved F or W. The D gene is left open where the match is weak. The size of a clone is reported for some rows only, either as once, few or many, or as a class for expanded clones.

CDR3aa: CASIRERDRGILNYGYTF
CDR3nt: TGTGCCAGCATTAGGGAACGGGACAGGGGGATCCTCAACTATGGCTACACCTTC
j_gene: TRBJ1-2
abundance: NA
d_gene: TRBD1
v_gene: TRBV2

CDR3aa: CASSGISGRGNEQFF
CDR3nt: TGTGCCAGCAGTGGGATCAGCGGGAGGGGGAATGAGCAGTTCTTC
j_gene: TRBJ2-1
abundance: NA
d_gene: TRBD2
v_gene: TRBV27

CDR3aa: CASSYSYNTGELFF
CDR3nt: TGTGCCAGCAGTTACTCCTACAACACCGGGGAGCTGTTTTTT
j_gene: TRBJ2-2
abundance: once
d_gene: NA
v_gene: TRBV6-5

CDR3aa: CASSHLTSGMRDTQYF
CDR3nt: TGTGCCAGCAGCCACCTGACTAGCGGTATGAGAGATACGCAGTATTTT
j_gene: TRBJ2-3
abundance: NA
d_gene: TRBD2
v_gene: TRBV16

CDR3aa: CASSTGQSSGNTIYF
CDR3nt: TGTGCCAGCTCTACCGGACAGAGCTCTGGAAACACCATATATTTT
j_gene: TRBJ1-3
abundance: NA
d_gene: NA
v_gene: TRBV18

CDR3aa: CASSTPGLGGTGELFF
CDR3nt: TGTGCCAGCAGCACACCGGGACTAGGCGGCACCGGGGAGCTGTTTTTT
j_gene: TRBJ2-2
abundance: NA
d_gene: TRBD2
v_gene: TRBV7-6

CDR3aa: CASSLQAPGQIFGYGYTF
CDR3nt: TGCGCCAGCAGCTTACAAGCTCCGGGACAGATCTTCGGCTATGGCTACACCTTC
j_gene: TRBJ1-2
abundance: NA
d_gene: TRBD1
v_gene: TRBV5-1

CDR3aa: CASSLLGRAEAFF
CDR3nt: TGTGCCAGCAGCCTCCTAGGGAGGGCTGAAGCTTTCTTT
j_gene: TRBJ1-1
abundance: NA
d_gene: NA
v_gene: TRBV7-2

CDR3aa: CASSPRLLQNTEAFF
CDR3nt: TGTGCCAGCAGCCCCAGGCTCCTTCAGAACACTGAAGCTTTCTTT
j_gene: TRBJ1-1
abundance: NA
d_gene: NA
v_gene: TRBV5-5

CDR3aa: CASSVSGGGGLTDTQYF
CDR3nt: TGTGCCAGCAGCGTTAGCGGGGGTGGCGGTCTCACAGATACGCAGTATTTT
j_gene: TRBJ2-3
abundance: NA
d_gene: TRBD2
v_gene: TRBV7-8

CDR3aa: CASSQAWPGAENEQYF
CDR3nt: TGCGCCAGCAGCCAAGCTTGGCCGGGAGCGGAGAACGAGCAGTACTTC
j_gene: TRBJ2-7
abundance: NA
d_gene: NA
v_gene: TRBV4-3

CDR3aa: CASSLQVLGNTEAFF
CDR3nt: TGCGCCAGCAGCCTCCAGGTGTTGGGGAACACTGAAGCTTTCTTT
j_gene: TRBJ1-1
abundance: NA
d_gene: NA
v_gene: TRBV5-1

CDR3aa: CASRRDRGIYEQYF
CDR3nt: TGTGCCAGCAGGCGGGACAGGGGTATCTACGAGCAGTACTTC
j_gene: TRBJ2-7
abundance: once
d_gene: TRBD1
v_gene: TRBV6-5

CDR3aa: CASSPRGRDYSYNEQFF
CDR3nt: TGTGCCAGCAGCCCCCGGGGTCGGGACTACTCCTACAATGAGCAGTTCTTC
j_gene: TRBJ2-1
abundance: NA
d_gene: TRBD2
v_gene: TRBV7-8

CDR3aa: CASSPRDRGNEQYF
CDR3nt: TGTGCCAGCAGTCCTAGGGACAGGGGAAACGAGCAGTACTTC
j_gene: TRBJ2-7
abundance: NA
d_gene: TRBD1
v_gene: TRBV27

CDR3aa: CATSRDSGPNQPQHF
CDR3nt: TGTGCCACCAGCAGAGATAGTGGTCCAAATCAGCCCCAGCATTTT
j_gene: TRBJ1-5
abundance: NA
d_gene: NA
v_gene: TRBV15

CDR3aa: CASSITTGREKLFF
CDR3nt: TGTGCCAGCAGCATCACGACAGGGCGTGAAAAACTGTTTTTT
j_gene: TRBJ1-4
abundance: NA
d_gene: TRBD1
v_gene: TRBV7-9

CDR3aa: CASSLISEATQYF
CDR3nt: TGTGCCAGCAGCCTGATTTCCGAGGCTACGCAGTATTTT
j_gene: TRBJ2-3
abundance: NA
d_gene: NA
v_gene: TRBV14

CDR3aa: CASSPETDGYTF
CDR3nt: TGTGCCAGCTCACCAGAGACAGATGGCTACACCTTC
j_gene: TRBJ1-2
abundance: NA
d_gene: NA
v_gene: TRBV18

CDR3aa: CASRPDTGVGGYTF
CDR3nt: TGTGCCAGCAGACCCGATACAGGGGTGGGAGGCTACACCTTC
j_gene: TRBJ1-2
abundance: NA
d_gene: TRBD1
v_gene: TRBV28

CDR3aa: CSAGDFLAQHF
CDR3nt: TGCAGTGCTGGTGACTTCCTGGCCCAGCATTTT
j_gene: TRBJ1-5
abundance: NA
d_gene: NA
v_gene: TRBV20-1

CDR3aa: CASSLPGDTEAFF
CDR3nt: TGTGCCAGCAGCTTGCCGGGGGACACTGAAGCTTTCTTT
j_gene: TRBJ1-1
abundance: once
d_gene: NA
v_gene: TRBV5-6

CDR3aa: CASGLGGRTDTQYF
CDR3nt: TGTGCCAGCGGACTCGGGGGAAGGACAGATACGCAGTATTTT
j_gene: TRBJ2-3
abundance: NA
d_gene: NA
v_gene: TRBV2

CDR3aa: CATKGGSGAHYYGYTF
CDR3nt: TGTGCCACCAAAGGGGGGAGCGGGGCCCATTACTATGGCTACACCTTC
j_gene: TRBJ1-2
abundance: once
d_gene: NA
v_gene: TRBV27